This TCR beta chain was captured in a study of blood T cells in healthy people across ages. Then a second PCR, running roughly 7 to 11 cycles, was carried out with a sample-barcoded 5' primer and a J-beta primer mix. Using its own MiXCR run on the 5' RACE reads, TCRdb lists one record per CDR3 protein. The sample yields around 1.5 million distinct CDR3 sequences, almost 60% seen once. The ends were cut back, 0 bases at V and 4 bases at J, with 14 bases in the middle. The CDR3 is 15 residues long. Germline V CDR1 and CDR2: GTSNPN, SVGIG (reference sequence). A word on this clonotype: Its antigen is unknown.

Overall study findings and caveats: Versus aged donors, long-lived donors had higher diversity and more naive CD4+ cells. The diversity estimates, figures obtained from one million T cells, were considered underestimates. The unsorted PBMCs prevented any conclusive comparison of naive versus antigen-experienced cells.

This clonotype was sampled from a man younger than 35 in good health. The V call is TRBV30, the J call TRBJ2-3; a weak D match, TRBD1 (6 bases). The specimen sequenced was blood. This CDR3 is CAWSVESGEPDTQYF. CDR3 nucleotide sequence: TGTGCCTGGAGTGTAGAATCAGGGGAGCCAGATACGCAGTATTTT.